In its sample, the clone carrying this T cell receptor (beta chain) was seen many times. Its target is unknown. The data originate from a study of identical twins. Template switching, a step in the protocol, added a universal primer site, and cDNA carried unique molecular identifiers. One entry per CDR3 protein, called by TCRdb with MiXCR from the 5' RACE reads. This table has fewer than 350,000 distinct CDR3 sequences, about 8.1% appearing once. Germline CDR1 is MNHEY and CDR2 is SVGAGI. V was cut by 3 bases and J by 7 bases, with 12 bases left in between. This CDR3 spans 13 amino acids. Study observations and caveats: Some out-of-frame alpha sequences were shared by twins, and these showed excess low generation probability.

These data are also associated with another study on yellow fever vaccine responses in identical twins.

Sequencing was carried out using memory (CD45RO+) T cells sorted from blood. The chain uses TRBV6-5 and TRBJ1-1; D not certain. The TCR originated in a woman aged 18-29 years in good health. This CDR3 is CASSYRADYEAFF. In DNA, the CDR3 is TGTGCCAGCAGTTATAGGGCAGACTATGAAGCTTTCTTT.